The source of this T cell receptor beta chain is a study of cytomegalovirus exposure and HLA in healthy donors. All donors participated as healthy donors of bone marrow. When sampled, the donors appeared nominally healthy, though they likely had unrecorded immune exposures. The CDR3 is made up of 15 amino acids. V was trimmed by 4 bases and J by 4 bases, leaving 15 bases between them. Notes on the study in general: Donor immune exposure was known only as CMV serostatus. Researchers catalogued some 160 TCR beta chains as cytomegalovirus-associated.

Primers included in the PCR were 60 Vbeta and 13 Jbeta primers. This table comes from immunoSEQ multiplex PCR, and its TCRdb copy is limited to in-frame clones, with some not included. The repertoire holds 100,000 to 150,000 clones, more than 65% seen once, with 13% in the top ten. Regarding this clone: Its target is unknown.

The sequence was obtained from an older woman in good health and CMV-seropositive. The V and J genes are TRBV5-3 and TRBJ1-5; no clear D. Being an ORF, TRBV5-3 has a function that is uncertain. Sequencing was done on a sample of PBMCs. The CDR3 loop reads CARSLRSRRNQPQHF. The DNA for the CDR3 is TGTGCCAGAAGCCTCCGATCCAGGCGTAATCAGCCCCAGCATTTT.